These 10 T cell receptor beta chains were all obtained from the same sample, sequenced in a study of T cell responses to AZD1222 COVID-19 vaccine. TCRdb's copy holds only in-frame clones and misses some; the assay was immunoSEQ multiplex PCR. The data contain 83,000 or so clones, about nine tenths of them seen just once; the ten biggest clones take up 6.5% to 8.5%. Sample: peripheral blood, taken 28 days after the second AZD1222 dose. The receptors were sampled from an adult who received the AZD1222 COVID-19 vaccine.

J is TRBJ2-7 and V is TRBV12-3 or TRBV12-4, with D perhaps given as TRBD1 or TRBD2 (5 bases each). V gave up 8 bases and J gave up 12 bases, with 17 bases separating them. The CDR3 sequence is 11 residues long. CDR3 sequence (DNA): TGTGCCAGCCGAGAGGGACGAGAGGTGTACTTC. This sequence encodes CASREGREVYF.

V and J are TRBV5-1 and TRBJ2-3; D perhaps matches TRBD2 (5 bases). V was trimmed by 5 bases and J by 1 base, leaving 5 bases between them. Germline lookup yields CDR1 SGHRS and CDR2 YFSETQ. The CDR3 totals 12 residues. CDR3 amino acids: CASSSGTDTQYF. CDR3 bases: TGCGCCAGCAGTAGCGGCACAGATACGCAGTATTTT.

This chain links TRBV5-1 with TRBJ2-1, with 8 bases fitting TRBD2. V was pared by 4 bases and J by 8 bases, with 14 bases of the junction left unmatched. CDR1 and CDR2 (germline): SGHRS, YFSETQ. CDR3 length: 16 amino acids. CDR3 DNA sequence: TGCGCCAGCAGCCCCCGACTAGCGACACCGGACTATGAGCAGTTCTTC. Translated, it gives CASSPRLATPDYEQFF.

The chain links TRBV6-6 to TRBJ2-1; D is perhaps TRBD1 (5 bases). Trimming removed 4 bases at V and 2 bases at J, with 9 bases between. CDR1 and CDR2 from the germline V gene are MNHNY and SVGAGI (reference sequence). This CDR3 is 14 amino acids long. The CDR3 sequence is CASSLQDTYNEQFF. The DNA of the CDR3 is TGTGCCAGCAGTTTGCAGGACACCTACAATGAGCAGTTCTTC.

The chain carries TRBV11-2 and TRBJ1-1, with 9 bases that match TRBD1. Germline lookup yields CDR1 SGHAT and CDR2 FQNNGV. V was pared by 1 base and J by 0 bases, with 3 bases of the junction left unmatched. The CDR3 sequence is 16 residues long. The CDR3 region has the DNA TGTGCCAGCAGCTTAGGGGGACAGGGCGTGAACACTGAAGCTTTCTTT. Its translation is CASSLGGQGVNTEAFF.

The V and J genes are TRBV5-1 and TRBJ2-7; 10 nucleotides line up with TRBD1. The CDR3 length is 18 residues. V lost 4 bases, J lost 0 bases, and 13 bases stayed unmatched. The germline V gene has CDR1 SGHRS and CDR2 YFSETQ. The CDR3 sequence is CASSPTGGLPGHSYEQYF. In DNA form, the CDR3 reads TGCGCCAGCAGCCCGACAGGGGGCCTCCCCGGTCACTCCTACGAGCAGTACTTC.

The table lists this clone with a count of one. Additional DNA sequences in this sample encode the identical CDR3. DNA for the CDR3: TGTGCCAGCAGCTTTGGCAGACAGAACACTGAAGCTTTCTTT. Translated: CASSFGRQNTEAFF. The chain employs TRBV7-9 and TRBJ1-1; D gene unclear. This CDR3 spans 14 amino acids. Germline assignment: CDR1 SEHNR and CDR2 FQNEAQ (reference sequence). V shed 3 bases and J shed 1 base, with 9 bases lying between them.

The chain recombines TRBV29-1 with TRBJ2-7, with D possibly matching TRBD1 (5 bases). Germline V gene sequence: CDR1 SQVTM, CDR2 ANQGSEA. The CDR3 runs 15 residues. V was cut by 0 bases and J by 6 bases, with 18 bases left in between. The CDR3, as DNA: TGCAGCGTTGAAGATGAGTGGGGCAGATCACGCGAGCAGTACTTC. Translation: CSVEDEWGRSREQYF.

The rearrangement uses TRBV18 and TRBJ1-1, with a possible D match to TRBD1 (6 bases). The CDR3 is 14 residues long. The ends were cut back, 3 bases at V and 5 bases at J, with 13 bases in the middle. Germline lookup yields CDR1 KGHSH and CDR2 LQKENI. CDR3 DNA sequence: TGTGCCAGCTCACCCTCAGGGGTATGGACTGAAGCTTTCTTT. This codes for CASSPSGVWTEAFF. The full variable domain, its missing parts supplied by reference TRBV18 and TRBJ1-1, is NAGVMQNPRHLVRRRGQEARLRCSPMKGHSHVYWYRQLPEEGLKFMVYLQKENIIDESGMPKERFSAEFPKEGPSILRIQQVVRGDSAAYFCASSPSGVWTEAFFGQGTRLTVV.

On this clone itself: The identical CDR3 is also encoded by other nucleotide sequences in the sample. The V call is TRBV30, the J call TRBJ1-2; D gene uncertain. This CDR3 is 13 amino acids long. CDR1 and CDR2 from the germline V gene are GTSNPN and SVGIG (reference sequence). V shed 0 bases and J shed 2 bases, with 7 bases lying between them. CDR3 amino acids: CAWSVLGNYGYTF. CDR3 bases: TGTGCCTGGAGTGTCCTGGGAAACTATGGCTACACCTTC.